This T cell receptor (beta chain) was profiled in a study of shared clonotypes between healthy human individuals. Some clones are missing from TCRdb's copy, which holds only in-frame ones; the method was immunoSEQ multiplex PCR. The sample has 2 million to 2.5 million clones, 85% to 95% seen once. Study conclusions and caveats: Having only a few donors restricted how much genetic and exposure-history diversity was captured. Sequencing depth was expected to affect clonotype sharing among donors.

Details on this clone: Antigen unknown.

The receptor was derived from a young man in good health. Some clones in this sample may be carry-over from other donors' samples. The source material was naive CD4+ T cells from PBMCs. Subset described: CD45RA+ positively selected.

Here the CDR3 reads CASSSDRVYQPQHF. The DNA for the CDR3 is TGTGCCAGCAGCTCGGACAGGGTCTATCAGCCCCAGCATTTT. V is TRBV6-5 and J is TRBJ1-5, with TRBD1 matching over 8 bases. Germline-derived CDR1 and CDR2 are MNHEY and SVGAGI. J was trimmed by 5 bases and V by 6 bases; bases with no gene match: 6. This CDR3 is 14 amino acids long.